The 30 T cell receptor beta chains listed next were all sequenced from one sample in a study of human T cells and chemical hapten exposure. Indicated time point: healthy volunteer bleed at 2 weeks. The authors extracted total RNA from unfractionated whole blood. From the RACE reads, TCRdb called clonotypes with MiXCR, one entry per CDR3 protein. Of around 130,000 distinct CDR3 sequences in the sample, more than 7.5% are singletons; the top ten hold 1.5% to 2%. Material for sequencing was whole blood. Receptors were obtained from a male donor in good health. Some clones in this sample may be carry-over from other donors' samples.

CDR3 region: CASSQGLANRNEQFF. CDR3 in DNA: TGTGCCAGCAGCCAAGGACTAGCGAACCGCAATGAGCAGTTCTTC. J is TRBJ2-1 and V is TRBV14, with TRBD2 identical over 8 bases. The CDR3 spans 15 residues. With 1 base clipped from V and 6 bases from J, the junction kept 5 bases outside the gene matches. The germline V gene has CDR1 SGHDN and CDR2 FVKESK. Based on the CDR3 plus reference TRBV14 and TRBJ2-1, the full variable domain is EAGVTQFPSHSVIEKGQTVTLRCDPISGHDNLYWYRRVMGKEIKFLLHFVKESKQDESGMPNNRFLAERTGGTYSTLKVQPAELEDSGVYFCASSQGLANRNEQFFGPGTRLTVL.

At least ten counts were recorded for this clonotype. The chain recombines TRBV7-2 with TRBJ2-1, with 12 bases that match TRBD2. Trimming at V came to 4 bases and at J to 8 bases, leaving 6 bases not matched to a gene. The V gene's germline CDR1 is SGHTA and CDR2 FQGNSA. The CDR3 spans 15 residues. The CDR3 DNA reads TGTGCCAGCAGCTCCGGACTAGCGGGATCCGATGAGCAGTTCTTC. Encoded protein: CASSSGLAGSDEQFF. The full variable domain, its missing parts supplied by reference TRBV7-2 and TRBJ2-1, is GAGVSQSPSNKVTEKGKDVELRCDPISGHTALYWYRQSLGQGLEFLIYFQGNSAPDKSGLPSDRFSAERTGGSVSTLTIQRTQQEDSAVYLCASSSGLAGSDEQFFGPGTRLTVL.

The V and J genes are TRBV6-4 and TRBJ2-5; 13 bases are a match to TRBD2. The CDR3 covers 15 residues. Germline-derived CDR1 and CDR2 are MRHNA and SNTAGT. With 4 bases clipped from V and 5 bases from J, the junction kept 4 bases outside the gene matches. CDR3 nucleotide sequence: TGTGCCAGCAGTGCCGGGACTAGCGGGGCTGAGACCCAGTACTTC. The encoded protein is CASSAGTSGAETQYF.

This clonotype showed up just a few times. This chain links TRBV6-2 or TRBV6-3 with TRBJ1-1, with D possibly being TRBD1 (6 bases). Germline CDR1 reads MNHEY; CDR2 reads SVGEGT. The CDR3 length is 19 residues. Deletions cut 2 bases from V and 2 bases from J, with 24 bases between. The CDR3 DNA reads TGTGCCAGCAGTTACACCGTTTCTACCCCGGCGGACAGCAACACTGAAGCTTTCTTT. Translated: CASSYTVSTPADSNTEAFF.

This sequence joins TRBV7-2 and TRBJ1-2; D is unresolved. CDR3 length equals 16 residues. Germline V gene lookup returns CDR1 SGHTA and CDR2 FQGNSA. Deletions cut 2 bases from V and 3 bases from J, with 16 bases between. DNA of the CDR3: TGTGCCAGCAGCTTATGGGTAGGGTGGGAGGACTATGGCTACACCTTC. Its protein is CASSLWVGWEDYGYTF.

Only a few counts were recorded for this clonotype. The chain employs TRBV19 and TRBJ2-1, with TRBD2 matching 11 bases. Germline lookup yields CDR1 LNHDA and CDR2 SQIVND (reference sequence). The CDR3 extends over 20 amino acids. V was pared by 6 bases and J by 0 bases, with 16 bases of the junction left unmatched. In DNA form, the CDR3 reads TGTGCCAGTAGGGATCCCCCACTAGGGACTAGCGGAGGCTCCTACAATGAGCAGTTCTTC. Translation gives CASRDPPLGTSGGSYNEQFF.

This clonotype came up a few times. The chain is built from TRBV6-2 or TRBV6-3 and TRBJ1-1; D is ambiguous. This CDR3 is 12 amino acids long. Trimming left V 2 bases short and J 5 bases short, with 6 bases between. In germline, CDR1 is MNHEY, CDR2 SVGEGT. This CDR3 is CASSYEYTEAFF. The CDR3 coding sequence is TGTGCCAGCAGTTACGAGTATACTGAAGCTTTCTTT.

In its sample, this clonotype was seen a few times. The chain combines TRBV18 with TRBJ2-5; 9 nucleotides match TRBD2. Germline assignment: CDR1 KGHSH and CDR2 LQKENI. The CDR3 has 13 residues. The ends lost 3 bases at V and 4 bases at J; junction bases unmatched: 0. In nucleotides, the CDR3 is TGTGCCAGCTCACCGACTAGCGGAGAGACCCAGTACTTC. Encoded protein: CASSPTSGETQYF. The full variable domain, with the rest looked up from reference TRBV18 and TRBJ2-5, is NAGVMQNPRHLVRRRGQEARLRCSPMKGHSHVYWYRQLPEEGLKFMVYLQKENIIDESGMPKERFSAEFPKEGPSILRIQQVVRGDSAAYFCASSPTSGETQYFGPGTRLLVL.

This clonotype was counted at least ten times. The chain combines TRBV20-1 with TRBJ2-3; D is uncertain. From germline, CDR1 is DFQATT and CDR2 SNEGSKA (reference sequence). V shed 2 bases and J shed 2 bases, with 17 bases lying between them. This CDR3 is built from 16 residues. In DNA, the CDR3 is TGCAGTGCTAGAAGGATAGGGCGGAAGATCACAGATACGCAGTATTTT. Translated, it gives CSARRIGRKITDTQYF.

This clonotype appeared a few times. J is TRBJ1-1 and V is TRBV9; TRBD1 matches at 7 bases. Germline trimming cut 4 bases from V and 1 base from J; bases unmatched to any gene: 7. CDR1 is SGDLS, CDR2 YYNGEE, per germline. The CDR3 is 15 amino acids. Written as DNA, the CDR3 is TGTGCCAGCAGCCCGGGACAGCGGGAGAACACTGAAGCTTTCTTT. Protein: CASSPGQRENTEAFF.

This clonotype was detected only a few times. The chain combines TRBV9 with TRBJ2-7; no definite D call. CDR3 length: 12 residues. The germline V gene has CDR1 SGDLS and CDR2 YYNGEE. The germline V and J ends were trimmed by 5 bases and 3 bases, with 9 bases remaining between them. Written as DNA, the CDR3 is TGTGCCAGCAGTGACGGACGCTACGAGCAGTACTTC. It translates to CASSDGRYEQYF.

This clonotype was detected a few times. The rearrangement joins TRBV10-2 to TRBJ1-1; 7 bases fit TRBD1. Trimming at V came to 3 bases and at J to 0 bases, leaving 10 bases not matched to a gene. This CDR3 contains 17 residues. Germline values: CDR1 WSHSY, CDR2 SAAADI. As DNA, the CDR3 is TGCGCCAGCAGTGACTCGGTTAAGGGGGCCATGAACACTGAAGCTTTCTTT. This encodes CASSDSVKGAMNTEAFF.

The table lists this clonotype with many counts. This chain links TRBV29-1 with TRBJ1-1; no clear D. CDR3 length equals 14 residues. The V end was cut by 5 bases, the J end by 0 bases, with 13 bases between. Germline lookup yields CDR1 SQVTM and CDR2 ANQGSEA. Written as DNA, the CDR3 is TGCAGCGTTATACCCCGGGGAATGAACACTGAAGCTTTCTTT. It yields the protein CSVIPRGMNTEAFF. The full variable domain, its missing parts supplied by reference TRBV29-1 and TRBJ1-1, is SAVISQKPSRDICQRGTSLTIQCQVDSQVTMMFWYRQQPGQSLTLIATANQGSEATYESGFVIDKFPISRPNLTFSTLTVSNMSPEDSSIYLCSVIPRGMNTEAFFGQGTRLTVV.

This clonotype has at least ten counts. The chain uses TRBV20-1 and TRBJ2-7; a weak D match, TRBD2 (5 bases). Germline-derived CDR1 and CDR2 are DFQATT and SNEGSKA (reference sequence). V was trimmed by 0 bases and J by 3 bases, leaving 15 bases between them. The CDR3 consists of 15 residues. In DNA form, the CDR3 reads TGCAGTGCTAGAGAGTGGGGTAGCGTAAGCTACGAGCAGTACTTC. Protein: CSAREWGSVSYEQYF.

This clonotype has a handful of counts. The V call is TRBV12-3 or TRBV12-4, the J call TRBJ1-1; 9 nucleotides agree with TRBD1. The CDR3 covers 18 residues. The V and J ends lost 5 bases and 1 base, in that order; junction bases with no gene match: 14. The CDR3 protein is CASSPPRDRDGGNTEAFF. CDR3 coding DNA: TGTGCCAGCAGTCCCCCCCGGGACAGGGACGGTGGGAACACTGAAGCTTTCTTT.

The chain combines TRBV20-1 with TRBJ2-3; D might be TRBD2 (6 bases). The V gene lost 6 bases and the J gene lost 0 bases, with 16 bases spanning the gap. The CDR3 length is 15 residues. In germline, CDR1 is DFQATT, CDR2 SNEGSKA (reference sequence). CDR3 nucleotides: TGCAGTGCGGAACTGGAGGGAGTAAGCACAGATACGCAGTATTTT. It yields the protein CSAELEGVSTDTQYF.

This chain connects TRBV12-3 or TRBV12-4 to TRBJ2-7; 7 bases line up with TRBD2. The V segment lost 1 base and the J segment 3 bases; nucleotides outside the gene matches: 9. The CDR3 has 16 amino acids. The CDR3 nucleotides are TGTGCCAGCAGTTTAGGTCTGGGGACTACGGACTACGAGCAGTACTTC. Protein product: CASSLGLGTTDYEQYF.

This clonotype has just a few counts. The chain joins TRBV19 to TRBJ2-7; D not certain. V was shortened by 1 base and J by 1 base, with 8 bases between the two germline ends. CDR3 size: 14 residues. The germline CDR1 and CDR2 sequences are LNHDA and SQIVND (reference sequence). This CDR3 is CASSIVGSSYEQYF. In DNA form, the CDR3 reads TGTGCCAGTAGTATAGTGGGCAGTTCCTACGAGCAGTACTTC. The whole variable domain, filled in from reference TRBV19 and TRBJ2-7, reads DGGITQSPKYLFRKEGQNVTLSCEQNLNHDAMYWYRQDPGQGLRLIYYSQIVNDFQKGDIAEGYSVSREKKESFPLTVTSAQKNPTAFYLCASSIVGSSYEQYFGPGTRLTVT.

This clonotype was recorded a few times. The V and J genes are TRBV25-1 and TRBJ2-1, with 8 positions matching TRBD1. V was pared by 6 bases and J by 2 bases, with 9 bases of the junction left unmatched. The CDR3 has 16 amino acids. Per the germline V gene, CDR1 is MGHDK and CDR2 is SYGVNS. In DNA form, the CDR3 reads TGTGCCAGCAGGGTGCAAGGACAGGGTACCTACAATGAGCAGTTCTTC. Translated, it gives CASRVQGQGTYNEQFF.

This clonotype was seen ten or more times. The chain joins TRBV11-2 to TRBJ2-3; 7 positions match TRBD2. V was pared by 4 bases and J by 3 bases, with 13 bases of the junction left unmatched. The CDR3 is 17 residues long. Germline V lookup: CDR1 SGHAT, CDR2 FQNNGV. This CDR3 is CASSYGPRWGGTDTQYF. CDR3 in DNA: TGTGCCAGCAGCTACGGGCCCCGATGGGGGGGTACAGATACGCAGTATTTT.

The chain has TRBV20-1 and TRBJ2-3, with 8 nucleotides matching TRBD2. V dropped 6 bases and J dropped 4; count of bases not matched to a gene: 3. CDR1 is DFQATT, CDR2 SNEGSKA, per germline (reference sequence). CDR3 size: 12 residues. The CDR3 DNA sequence: TGCAGTGCCACGGGAGGGCCAGATACGCAGTATTTT. Protein sequence: CSATGGPDTQYF.

This clonotype showed up just a few times. V and J are TRBV4-2 and TRBJ1-2; no firm D call. Germline V gene lookup returns CDR1 LGHNA and CDR2 YNFKEQ. Trimming removed 0 bases at V and 3 bases at J, with 14 bases between. The CDR3 contains 16 residues. CDR3 nucleotide sequence: TGTGCCAGCAGCCAAGATGTGAGGCAGGACTACTATGGCTACACCTTC. Protein: CASSQDVRQDYYGYTF.

This clonotype has more than one count but fewer than ten. This rearrangement joins TRBV6-5 to TRBJ2-7; TRBD1 matches 8 bases. This CDR3 has 16 amino acids. Germline-derived CDR1 and CDR2 are MNHEY and SVGAGI. V was clipped by 8 bases and J by 3 bases; unmatched bases: 15. This chain's CDR3 is CASSNPLGQGYYEQYF. In DNA form, the CDR3 reads TGTGCCAGCTCAAACCCCCTCGGACAGGGTTACTACGAGCAGTACTTC.

The chain is built from TRBV19 and TRBJ1-5; D ambiguous. The V gene's germline CDR1 is LNHDA and CDR2 SQIVND (reference sequence). The CDR3 runs to 16 residues. Deletions cut 3 bases from V and 9 bases from J, with 21 bases between. CDR3 nucleotide sequence: TGTGCCAGTAGTATTGATTCATTCACGGGAATGATGCCCCAGCATTTT. Protein: CASSIDSFTGMMPQHF.

The V and J genes are TRBV7-2 and TRBJ2-3; weak D call: TRBD2 (6 bases). Germline V gives CDR1 SGHTA, CDR2 FQGNSA. This CDR3 has 15 residues. V lost 2 bases to trimming and J lost 0 bases, with 9 bases between them. CDR3 residues: CASSLFAGSTDTQYF. Written as DNA, the CDR3 is TGTGCCAGCAGCTTATTCGCGGGGAGCACAGATACGCAGTATTTT. Combining the CDR3 with reference TRBV7-2 and TRBJ2-3 gives the whole variable domain GAGVSQSPSNKVTEKGKDVELRCDPISGHTALYWYRQSLGQGLEFLIYFQGNSAPDKSGLPSDRFSAERTGGSVSTLTIQRTQQEDSAVYLCASSLFAGSTDTQYFGPGTRLTVL.

This clonotype was counted ten times or more. The V call is TRBV12-3 or TRBV12-4, the J call TRBJ2-7, with TRBD1 as a possible D gene (6 bases). Deletions cut 6 bases from V and 3 bases from J, with 12 bases between. The CDR3 loop spans 13 amino acids. Written as DNA, the CDR3 is TGTGCCAGCAGCCCAGGGGCGGGCTACGAGCAGTACTTC. Protein product: CASSPGAGYEQYF.

This clonotype was seen ten or more times. The chain combines TRBV27 with TRBJ2-2; D possibly corresponds to TRBD2 (7 bases). CDR3 length: 16 amino acids. V lost 4 bases and J lost 1, with 13 bases in between. The germline V gene has CDR1 MNHEY and CDR2 SMNVEV (reference sequence). This CDR3 reads CASSSSGGVNTGELFF. The CDR3 DNA reads TGTGCCAGCAGTTCGTCGGGGGGCGTGAACACCGGGGAGCTGTTTTTT.

This clonotype was seen ten or more times. The CDR3, as DNA: TGTGCCAGCAGCTTAGCGCCTAGCGGGGATGAGCAGTTCTTC. This codes for CASSLAPSGDEQFF. The V gene is TRBV7-6, the J gene TRBJ2-1; 9 bases are a match to TRBD2. CDR1 and CDR2 from the germline V gene are SGHVS and FNYEAQ. This CDR3 is 14 amino acids long. Trimming at V came to 0 bases and at J to 8 bases, leaving 2 bases not matched to a gene.

This clonotype appeared a few times. This chain uses TRBV7-9 with TRBJ1-1; 12 bases line up with TRBD1. The CDR3 is made up of 14 amino acids. The trim removed 3 bases at V and 7 bases at J, leaving 3 bases unmatched. Germline CDR1 and CDR2: SEHNR and FQNEAQ (reference sequence). CDR3 sequence: CASSLGTGGGEAFF. The CDR3 nucleotides read TGTGCCAGCAGCTTGGGGACAGGGGGCGGTGAAGCTTTCTTT.

In the case of this clonotype: Just one base apart from a much larger clone, this may be a read error. The rearrangement uses TRBV5-1 and TRBJ1-4, with D tentatively TRBD1 (5 bases). V lost 4 bases, J lost 6 bases, and 19 bases lay in between. The CDR3 extends over 16 amino acids. Germline CDR1 and CDR2: SGHRS and YFSETQ. The CDR3 DNA reads TGCGCCAGCAGCGCCTTTCAGGGACGGGACGATGAAAAACTGTTTTTT. Protein sequence: CASSAFQGRDDEKLFF.